What follows describes a single T cell receptor beta chain. The data were obtained in a study of shared clonotypes between healthy human individuals. Produced via immunoSEQ multiplex PCR; TCRdb's table is partial and in-frame only. Altogether some 2,000,000 clones are present, roughly 95% being singletons, with the ten largest covering 0.9% to 1.3%. Naive CD8 populations comprised CD45RO-negative cells positively selected for CCR7, excluding terminally differentiated effector memory CD45RA+ cells. CDR1 and CDR2 (germline): SGHNT, YYREEE (reference sequence). V lost 2 bases to trimming and J lost 5 bases, with 13 bases between them. The CDR3 covers 14 residues.

This rearrangement joins TRBV5-4 to TRBJ1-1; D is ambiguous. The sample was naive CD8+ T cells sorted from blood. This TCR was recovered from a man aged 18 to 29 in good health. The CDR3, as DNA: TGTGCCAGCAGCTTAATGGGTGATTGGACTGAAGCTTTCTTT. Its protein product is CASSLMGDWTEAFF.